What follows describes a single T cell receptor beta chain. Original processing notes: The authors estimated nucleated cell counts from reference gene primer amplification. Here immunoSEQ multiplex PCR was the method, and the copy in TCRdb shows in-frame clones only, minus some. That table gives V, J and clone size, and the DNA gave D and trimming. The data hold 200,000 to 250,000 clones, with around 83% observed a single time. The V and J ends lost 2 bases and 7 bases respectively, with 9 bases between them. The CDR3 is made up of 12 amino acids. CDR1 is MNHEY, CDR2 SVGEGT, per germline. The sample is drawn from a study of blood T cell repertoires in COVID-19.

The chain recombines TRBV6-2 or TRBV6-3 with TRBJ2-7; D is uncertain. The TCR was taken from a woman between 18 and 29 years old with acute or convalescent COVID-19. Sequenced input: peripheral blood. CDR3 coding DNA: TGTGCCAGCAGTTACAGCAATCGGGAGCAGTACTTC. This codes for CASSYSNREQYF.